One T cell receptor beta chain is described in this entry. Its antigen is as yet unknown. This CDR3 has 19 amino acids. The trim removed 0 bases at V and 0 bases at J, leaving 10 bases unmatched. Germline V lookup: CDR1 LGHNA, CDR2 YSLEER. RNA transcripts yielded amplified TCR beta CDR3 regions. The HTBI set primed first-round TCR CDR3 RT-PCR. TCRdb reanalysed the multiplex PCR reads using MiXCR and keeps one entry per CDR3 protein. The table shows about 600,000 distinct CDR3 sequences, with roughly 14% occurring only once. This entry comes from a study of T cells in Graves' hyperthyroidism and ophthalmopathy. Looking at the study overall: Specimen type is peripheral blood, collected at initial diagnosis prior to any treatment. Study outcomes and limitations: Stable hyperthyroidism was told apart from ophthalmopathy by a model built on 13 V-J features.

Ophthalmopathy in the patients scored at least 3 on Clinical Activity Score and at least 4 on NOSPECS grade, lasting under 3 months. Fresh peripheral blood, around 9.3 ml of it, supplied the PBMCs. This sequence was found in a woman in her 50s with Graves' ophthalmopathy. V is TRBV4-3 and J is TRBJ2-1, with 8 bases aligning to TRBD2. The sample consisted of blood. The CDR3 sequence: CASSQEMGGGRFSYNEQFF. The CDR3 nucleotides are TGCGCCAGCAGCCAAGAAATGGGTGGCGGGAGGTTCTCCTACAATGAGCAGTTCTTC.